This note documents a single T cell receptor (beta chain) sequence. The data were taken from a study of T-cell memory formation after mild COVID-19. The germline V gene encodes CDR1 SGHTA and CDR2 FQGNSA. CDR3 length: 14 amino acids. The V gene lost 5 bases and the J gene lost 4 bases, with 14 bases spanning the gap. TCRdb passed the 5' RACE reads through MiXCR, listing each CDR3 protein once. The sample consists of 80,000 to 130,000 distinct CDR3 sequences, over 8.5% of them appearing once. Sequences were obtained from PBMCs or a T cell subset sorted from them (not recorded which). The gene calls are TRBV7-2 and TRBJ2-5; possible D gene TRBD2, 6 bases. The clonotype was recovered from a man younger than 30 who had mild COVID-19 (a few samples of this study predate the infection). Cell type and time point are not known. CDR3 amino acids: CASSPPGGIETQYF. DNA of the CDR3: TGTGCCAGCAGCCCACCAGGAGGGATAGAGACCCAGTACTTC. The variable domain in full, completed from reference TRBV7-2 and TRBJ2-5, reads GAGVSQSPSNKVTEKGKDVELRCDPISGHTALYWYRQSLGQGLEFLIYFQGNSAPDKSGLPSDRFSAERTGGSVSTLTIQRTQQEDSAVYLCASSPPGGIETQYFGPGTRLLVL.